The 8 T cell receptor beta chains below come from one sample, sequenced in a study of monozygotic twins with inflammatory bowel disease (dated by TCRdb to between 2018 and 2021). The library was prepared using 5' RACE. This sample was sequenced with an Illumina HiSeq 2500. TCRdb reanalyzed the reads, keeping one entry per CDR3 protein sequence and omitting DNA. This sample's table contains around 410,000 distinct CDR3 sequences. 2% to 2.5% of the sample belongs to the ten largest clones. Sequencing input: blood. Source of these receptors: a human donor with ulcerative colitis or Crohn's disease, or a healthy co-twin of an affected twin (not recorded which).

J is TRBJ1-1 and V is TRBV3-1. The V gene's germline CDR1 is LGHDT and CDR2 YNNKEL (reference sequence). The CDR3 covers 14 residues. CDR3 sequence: CASSRSGGRTEAFF.

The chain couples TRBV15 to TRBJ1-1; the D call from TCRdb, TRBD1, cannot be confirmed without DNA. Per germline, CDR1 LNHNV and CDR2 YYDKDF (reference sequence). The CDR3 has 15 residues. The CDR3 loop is CATSRGGSANTEAFF.

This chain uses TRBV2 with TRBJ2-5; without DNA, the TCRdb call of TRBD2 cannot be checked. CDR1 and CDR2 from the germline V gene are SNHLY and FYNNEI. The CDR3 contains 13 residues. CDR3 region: CASIRLDQETQYF.

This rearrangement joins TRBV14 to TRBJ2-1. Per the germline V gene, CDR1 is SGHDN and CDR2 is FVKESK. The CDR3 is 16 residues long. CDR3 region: CASSQDHRLLYNEQFF.

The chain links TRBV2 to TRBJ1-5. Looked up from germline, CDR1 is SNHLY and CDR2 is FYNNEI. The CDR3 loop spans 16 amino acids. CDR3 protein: CASARAGGRGNQPQHF.

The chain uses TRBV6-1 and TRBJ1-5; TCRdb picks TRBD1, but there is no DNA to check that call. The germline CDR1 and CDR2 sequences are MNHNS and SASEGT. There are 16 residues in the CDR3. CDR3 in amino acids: CASSEASGISNQPQHF.

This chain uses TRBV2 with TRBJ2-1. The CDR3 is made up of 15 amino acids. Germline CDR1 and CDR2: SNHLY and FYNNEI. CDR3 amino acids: CASSRDRASYNEQFF. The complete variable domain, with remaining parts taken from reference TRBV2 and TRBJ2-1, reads EPEVTQTPSHQVTQMGQEVILRCVPISNHLYFYWYRQILGQKVEFLVSFYNNEISEKSEIFDDQFSVERPDGSNFTLKIRSTKLEDSAMYFCASSRDRASYNEQFFGPGTRLTVL.

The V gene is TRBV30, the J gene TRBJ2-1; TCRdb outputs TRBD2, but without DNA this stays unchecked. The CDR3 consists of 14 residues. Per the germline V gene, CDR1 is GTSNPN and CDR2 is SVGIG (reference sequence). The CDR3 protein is CAWSLRVITIEQFF.